The clone carrying this T cell receptor beta chain was observed many times. Antigen specificity is unknown. V lost 8 bases to trimming and J lost 4 bases, with 17 bases between them. This CDR3 spans 15 amino acids. Germline CDR1 SGHTA, CDR2 FQGNSA. The data derive from a study of T cell repertoires in cytomegalovirus infection. MiXCR was run by TCRdb on the reads, yielding one entry per CDR3 protein. This sample has about 200,000 distinct CDR3 sequences, with approximately 9.7% found just once. Study-level findings and limits: Dominating the ex vivo response were TCR beta clonotypes that were CMV-specific and HLA-C-restricted. Frequencies of public TCR beta families were cumulated, and this identified carriers of CMV plus the relevant HLA.

The clonotype originates from a human donor in good health (CMV status not recorded). Some clones in this sample may be carry-over from other donors' samples. Material for sequencing was PBMCs. The genes are TRBV7-2 and TRBJ2-2; D assignment may be TRBD1 or TRBD2 (5 bases each). CDR3 coding DNA: TGTGCCAGCGTACCGGGGCTAGCTGGCACCGGGGAGCTGTTTTTT. Translation: CASVPGLAGTGELFF.